A single sample is the source of the 18 T cell receptor beta chains below, sequenced in a study of cytomegalovirus exposure and HLA in healthy donors. The PCR contained 60 Vbeta and 13 Jbeta primers. Profiled with immunoSEQ multiplex PCR; TCRdb holds only in-frame clones, not every one. The sample lists 200,000 to 250,000 clones, approximately 81% occurring once. Sequenced material: PBMCs. These receptors originate from a woman aged 55-75 years in good health and CMV-seropositive.

The chain recombines TRBV5-1 with TRBJ2-3; D might be TRBD2 (6 bases). Germline CDR1 reads SGHRS; CDR2 reads YFSETQ. The CDR3 runs 14 residues. The germline V and J ends were trimmed by 7 bases and 2 bases, with 14 bases remaining between them. The CDR3: CASFRDFDTDTQYF. The CDR3 DNA reads as TGCGCCAGCTTCAGGGACTTCGACACAGATACGCAGTATTTT.

The V gene is TRBV11-2, the J gene TRBJ1-2; D gene unclear. V was clipped by 1 base and J by 6 bases, with 6 bases between them. The CDR3 spans 12 residues. Germline V gives CDR1 SGHAT, CDR2 FQNNGV. The chain's CDR3 is CASSLGTNGYTF. CDR3 DNA sequence: TGTGCCAGCAGCTTAGGCACTAATGGCTACACCTTC.

The V gene is TRBV7-3, the J gene TRBJ2-5; 8 bases are shared with TRBD2. This CDR3 contains 17 residues. V lost 1 base to trimming and J lost 5 bases; unmatched junction nucleotides: 12. From germline, CDR1 is SGHTA and CDR2 FQGTGA. The CDR3: CASSLRSGGPEEETQYF. CDR3 coding DNA: TGTGCCAGCAGCTTAAGATCGGGGGGGCCGGAGGAGGAGACCCAGTACTTC. Drawing the rest from reference TRBV7-3 and TRBJ2-5, the complete variable domain is GAGVSQTPSNKVTEKGKYVELRCDPISGHTALYWYRQSLGQGPEFLIYFQGTGAADDSGLPNDRFFAVRPEGSVSTLKIQRTERGDSAVYLCASSLRSGGPEEETQYFGPGTRLLVL.

The chain is built from TRBV7-2 and TRBJ1-1; 8 bases align to TRBD1. Germline V CDR1 and CDR2: SGHTA, FQGNSA. The CDR3 totals 14 residues. The ends lost 5 bases at V and 6 bases at J; junction bases unmatched: 8. This chain's CDR3 is CASSEDRVSAEAFF. In nucleotides, the CDR3 is TGTGCCAGCAGCGAGGACAGGGTTAGCGCTGAAGCTTTCTTT.

The chain has TRBV12-5 and TRBJ2-3; the D gene is possibly TRBD2 (5 bases). Trimming took 0 bases from V and 3 from J, leaving 10 bases between them. Looked up from germline, CDR1 is LGHNT and CDR2 is FRNRAP. The CDR3 runs 15 residues. In DNA, the CDR3 is TGTGCTAGTGGTTTGGTACTCGGGAATACAGATACGCAGTATTTT. It encodes CASGLVLGNTDTQYF. The whole variable domain, remainder taken from reference TRBV12-5 and TRBJ2-3, is DARVTQTPRHKVTEMGQEVTMRCQPILGHNTVFWYRQTMMQGLELLAYFRNRAPLDDSGMPKDRFSAEMPDATLATLKIQPSEPRDSAVYFCASGLVLGNTDTQYFGPGTRLTVL.

This clone was seen a single time. The chain combines TRBV12-5 with TRBJ2-2; 7 bases match TRBD1. In germline, CDR1 is LGHNT, CDR2 FRNRAP. There are 14 residues in the CDR3. V trimming: 10 bases; J trimming: 4 bases; junction bases outside the gene matches: 9. CDR3 coding DNA: TGTGCTACCCTGGACAGGACAGCCACCGGGGAGCTGTTTTTT. Translated, it gives CATLDRTATGELFF.

The CDR3 nucleotides read TGTGCCAGCATGGGGGGAGGGAGAACCGGGGAGCTGTTTTTT. Its translation: CASMGGGRTGELFF. V and J are TRBV2 and TRBJ2-2; 7 bases map to TRBD2. The CDR3 sequence is 14 residues long. The germline CDR1 and CDR2 sequences are SNHLY and FYNNEI. Trimming cost V 7 bases and J 5 bases; bases outside gene matches: 7. The full variable domain, its missing parts supplied by reference TRBV2 and TRBJ2-2, is EPEVTQTPSHQVTQMGQEVILRCVPISNHLYFYWYRQILGQKVEFLVSFYNNEISEKSEIFDDQFSVERPDGSNFTLKIRSTKLEDSAMYFCASMGGGRTGELFFGEGSRLTVL.

The chain combines TRBV28 with TRBJ2-7; 9 positions match TRBD2. CDR3 length equals 14 residues. Germline V gives CDR1 MDHEN, CDR2 SYDVKM. Trimming removed 4 bases from V and 2 bases from J; junction bases left unmatched: 3. The DNA of the CDR3 is TGTGCCAGCAGTTCTGCGGGGGGGCCCTACGAGCAGTACTTC. As protein: CASSSAGGPYEQYF. Together with reference TRBV28 and TRBJ2-7, the CDR3 gives the full variable domain: DVKVTQSSRYLVKRTGEKVFLECVQDMDHENMFWYRQDPGLGLRLIYFSYDVKMKEKGDIPEGYSVSREKKERFSLILESASTNQTSMYLCASSSAGGPYEQYFGPGTRLTVT.

To note about this clone: Other DNA sequences in the sample encode the same CDR3. The chain combines TRBV5-1 with TRBJ2-7; 7 bases line up with TRBD1. The CDR3 contains 13 residues. V shed 5 bases and J 1 base; nucleotides not matched to a gene: 3. CDR1 and CDR2 (germline): SGHRS, YFSETQ. The CDR3 nucleotides read TGCGCCAGCAGTCCGGGACAGTCCTACGAGCAGTACTTC. Its protein product is CASSPGQSYEQYF.

This rearrangement joins TRBV27 to TRBJ2-3, with D maybe TRBD2 (6 bases). This CDR3 has 14 amino acids. The germline V gene has CDR1 MNHEY and CDR2 SMNVEV (reference sequence). Trimming stripped 8 bases from V and 6 bases from J, with 18 bases between. This CDR3 is CASALLPRGDTQYF. The CDR3 DNA is TGTGCCAGCGCATTACTCCCCCGGGGGGATACGCAGTATTTT.

The chain carries TRBV5-1 and TRBJ1-1; possibly TRBD1 for D (6 bases). Germline V gives CDR1 SGHRS, CDR2 YFSETQ. The germline V and J ends were trimmed by 0 bases and 4 bases, with 16 bases remaining between them. The CDR3 consists of 16 residues. The CDR3 region is CASSLVFQGTSTEAFF. In nucleotides, the CDR3 is TGCGCCAGCAGCTTGGTATTTCAGGGGACGAGCACTGAAGCTTTCTTT.

This chain connects TRBV9 to TRBJ2-7; TRBD2 might be the D (5 bases). The V and J ends lost 0 bases and 4 bases respectively, with 8 bases between them. Germline V gives CDR1 SGDLS, CDR2 YYNGEE. The CDR3 runs 13 residues. Here the CDR3 DNA reads TGTGCCAGCAGCGTAGAGTCGGGATACGAGCAGTACTTC. Protein sequence: CASSVESGYEQYF.

The chain employs TRBV5-6 and TRBJ1-6; 7 bases map to TRBD1. The trim removed 4 bases at V and 2 bases at J, leaving 12 bases unmatched. There are 18 residues in the CDR3. Germline CDR1 SGHDT, CDR2 YYEEEE. Written as DNA, the CDR3 is TGTGCCAGCAGCCCGGGGGACAGCCAAATCACCTATAATTCACCCCTCCACTTT. This encodes CASSPGDSQITYNSPLHF.

This clone was recorded a few times. V usage is TRBV5-4 and J usage is TRBJ2-1; 10 bases map to TRBD2. V shed 2 bases and J 5 bases; nucleotides not matched to a gene: 4. CDR1 is SGHNT, CDR2 YYREEE, per germline (reference sequence). The CDR3 length is 15 residues. CDR3 bases: TGTGCCAGCAGCTTCGAGGGACTAGCGAACAATGAGCAGTTCTTC. This codes for CASSFEGLANNEQFF.

The chain recombines TRBV5-1 with TRBJ1-4; 7 positions agree with TRBD1. This CDR3 comprises 15 residues. The germline gives CDR1 SGHRS, CDR2 YFSETQ. Trimming removed 1 base from V and 5 bases from J; junction bases left unmatched: 5. The CDR3 coding sequence is TGCGCCAGCAGCTTGAACCCACAGGGGAATGAAAAACTGTTTTTT. Amino acid sequence: CASSLNPQGNEKLFF. The entire variable domain, with the rest obtained from reference TRBV5-1 and TRBJ1-4, is as follows: KAGVTQTPRYLIKTRGQQVTLSCSPISGHRSVSWYQQTPGQGLQFLFEYFSETQRNKGNFPGRFSGRQFSNSRSEMNVSTLELGDSALYLCASSLNPQGNEKLFFGSGTQLSVL.

The CDR3 loop is CASSARTVSGNTIYF. Written as DNA, the CDR3 is TGTGCCAGCAGTGCCCGGACAGTTTCTGGAAACACCATATATTTT. This chain joins TRBV6-1 and TRBJ1-3; perhaps TRBD1 as D (6 bases). Trimming shortened V by 4 bases and J by 1 base, and 11 bases separated the two germline ends. Germline V gene lookup returns CDR1 MNHNS and CDR2 SASEGT. CDR3 length: 15 amino acids.

The V call is TRBV6-5, the J call TRBJ1-4; D is uncertain. CDR1 is MNHEY, CDR2 SVGAGI, per germline. CDR3 size: 15 residues. V lost 5 bases and J 5 bases, leaving 15 bases between the germline ends. CDR3 loop: CASSPPGLANEKLFF. Here the CDR3 DNA reads TGTGCCAGCAGTCCCCCGGGTTTGGCCAATGAAAAACTGTTTTTT.

This clone was counted a few times. Sequence at one end of the junction differs from germline and may be a read error. This chain connects TRBV7-7 to TRBJ2-1; 10 nucleotides match TRBD1. Germline V lookup: CDR1 SSHAT, CDR2 FNYEAQ (reference sequence). This CDR3 spans 14 amino acids. The CDR3: CASSFGTGDNEQFF. CDR3 sequence (DNA): TGTGCTAGCAGCTTTGGGACAGGGGACAATGAGCAGTTCTTC.